A selection of T cell receptor beta chains follows, all from one sample in a study of CD8+CD57+ T cells in acquired aplastic anemia. One entry per CDR3 protein results from TCRdb running MiXCR on the reads. Of about 200,000 distinct CDR3 sequences listed, almost 50% are singletons. Sequencing was carried out using sorted CD4+, CD8+, or CD8+CD57+ T cells (not recorded which) from PBMCs. Every receptor here comes from a human donor with aplastic anemia. The CDR3 runs from the conserved cysteine through the conserved F or W. D genes are given only for firm matches. For some rows the clone size is stated as once, few or many, or as a class when expanded; others skip it.

d_gene	abundance	v_gene	j_gene	CDR3nt	CDR3aa
-	many	TRBV5-1	TRBJ2-5	TGCGCCAGCAGCTTGGATTCCGTGGGTGAGACCCAGTACTTC	CASSLDSVGETQYF
-	few	TRBV6-6	TRBJ2-5	TGTGCCAGCAGTTACTCGGCACCGGGGCGTCGAGAACAAGAGACCCAGTACTTC	CASSYSAPGRREQETQYF
TRBD1	few	TRBV5-4	TRBJ1-4	TGTGCCAGCAGCGCCGACAGGGTGTCGACTAATGAAAAACTGTTTTTT	CASSADRVSTNEKLFF
-	many	TRBV5-4	TRBJ1-1	TGTGCCAGCAGCATTGCAAGGGGGGACACTGAAGCTTTCTTT	CASSIARGDTEAFF
TRBD2	many	TRBV20-1	TRBJ2-2	TGCAGTGCTAGAGGAGCGGGGCCCTCTTCCGGGGAGCTGTTTTTT	CSARGAGPSSGELFF
TRBD1	many	TRBV20-1	TRBJ1-6	TGCAGTGCTAGAAGTCCTGGAAAGGGGGCCCTGCCGGGTTCACCCCTCCACTTT	CSARSPGKGALPGSPLHF
TRBD1	-	TRBV13	TRBJ1-3	TGTGCCAGCAGCCCCGGGGGAAGGGGGCTGAGCTCTGGAAACACCATATATTTT	CASSPGGRGLSSGNTIYF
TRBD2	few	TRBV7-8	TRBJ2-5	TGTGCCAGCAGCTTGCCGGGGGGTTTTGGTGTCCAGTACTTC	CASSLPGGFGVQYF
TRBD2	-	TRBV15	TRBJ2-5	TGTACCACTAGCAGTGGGACTACTAAAGAGACCCAGTACTTC	CTTSSGTTKETQYF
-	-	TRBV20-1	TRBJ1-2	TGCAGTGCTAGTCTAGGGGCTAACTATGGCTACACCTTC	CSASLGANYGYTF
-	-	TRBV9	TRBJ2-1	TGTGCCAGCAGCGTAACGAGCTCCTACAATGAGCAGTTCTTC	CASSVTSSYNEQFF
-	many	TRBV7-3	TRBJ2-3	TGTGCCAGCAGCCCTAAGGGGATCGTGGGGGCCGTCACAGATACGCAGTATTTT	CASSPKGIVGAVTDTQYF
TRBD1	many	TRBV5-1	TRBJ1-1	TGCGCCAGCAGCTTGGCCGGGACAGGCCCCGAGGGTGAAGCTTTCTTT	CASSLAGTGPEGEAFF
-	few	TRBV6-5	TRBJ1-1	TGTGCCAGCAGTTACTCCGGAGACAGGCCTGAAGCTTTCTTT	CASSYSGDRPEAFF
-	many	TRBV28	TRBJ2-7	TGTGCCAGCAGTGGGTCGGACAGACACTACGAGCAGTACTTC	CASSGSDRHYEQYF
-	-	TRBV10-3	TRBJ1-1	TGTGCCGTGGGGATTCGGGACACTGAAGCTTTCTTT	CAVGIRDTEAFF
TRBD1	-	TRBV11-3	TRBJ1-5	TGTGCCAGCAGCTACGGGACAGGGTCATCAAAGACCCAGCATTTT	CASSYGTGSSKTQHF
TRBD1	-	TRBV9	TRBJ1-1	TGTGCCAGCAGAGCCGAACCAGGGGGCTCCACTGAAGCTTTCTTT	CASRAEPGGSTEAFF
-	-	TRBV24-1	TRBJ2-1	-	CATSDSRTVLHLRF